This T cell receptor (beta chain) derives from a study of blood T cell repertoires in COVID-19 (dated by TCRdb to about 2020). Study-level background: The collaborator samples originated in the United States, Italy and Spain and spanned the acute and convalescent phases of COVID-19. The prospective study material was composed of cDNA or gDNA derived from T cells, B-cell-depleted T cells, or PBMCs. Where available, HLA class I and class II types were obtained from metadata supplied by the sample provider rather than from assay-based typing. Nearly every sample came with metadata listing a de-identified subject ID, COVID-19 status, age in years and sex. Deeply sampled blood TCRbeta repertoires from subjects exposed to, actively infected with, or recovered from COVID-19 were included in the dataset. The samples were drawn from two sources: the first 160 participants of the ongoing ImmuneRACE study, and 950 to 1,500 subjects contributed by 6 global collaborators. A freely available public database, intended as a resource for researchers studying the immune response to SARS-CoV-2, is where the repertoires were released. General conclusions and limits of the study: Clinical and demographic metadata were provided uncurated, with the amount varying by source and participant.

A few counts support this clone. Its specific antigen is unknown. Base qualities are missing; no much larger clone stands one base away. Sequences LGHNA (CDR1) and YSLEER (CDR2) are obtained from the germline V gene. The germline ends are 7 bases apart after V is trimmed by 1 base and J by 7 bases. From the cysteine up to the phenylalanine, the CDR3 has a length of 13 residues. Only the CDR3 DNA stays, 39 bases, in frame from base 1. TCRbeta CDR3 regions were amplified from genomic DNA by means of the immunoSEQ Assay, a bias-controlled multiplex PCR. Concerning the study's data processing: Nucleated cell counts per sample were estimated from amplification of reference gene primers within the assay. Sequence reads were collapsed and filtered to measure the absolute abundance of every unique TCRbeta CDR3 rearrangement. For each sample, productive Simpson clonality was calculated as the square root of Simpson's diversity index over productive rearrangements. TCRdb obtained this table from immuneACCESS and retained in-frame rearrangements with V and J assigned. These tables miss some clones; where compared with another copy, unresolved V genes account for less than half of the shortfall, and the remainder is unexplained. D and trimming were read from the DNA, whereas the V and J calls and clone size are those reported in that table. The sample profile shows about 370,000 clones; 89% of them were found once. The top ten constitute 2.5% to 3.5% of the sample.

One collaborating source in Seattle enrolled patients while the patients were actively infected and followed the patients over time throughout the course of disease. Each collaborating institution followed its own protocols to collect whole blood in K2EDTA tubes. For TCRbeta analysis, collaborator samples were shipped as frozen whole blood, as isolated PBMCs, or as DNA extracted from either sample type. This sequence was found in a woman aged 30 to 39 with COVID-19, enrolled during active disease. The sequence joins TRBV4-3 to TRBJ1-4; D gene: possibly TRBD1, on 5 matching bases. The sequenced sample was peripheral blood. This receptor has the CDR3 CASSQVRAEKLFF. The DNA sequence is as follows: TGCGCCAGCAGCCAAGTCAGGGCTGAAAAACTGTTTTTT.